The next 27 T cell receptor beta chains were all read from a single sample in a study of blood T cell repertoires in COVID-19. Some clones are missing from TCRdb's copy, which holds only in-frame ones; the method was immunoSEQ multiplex PCR. The table lists 150,000 to 200,000 clones, about 80% of them singletons. The material sequenced was peripheral blood. The source is a human donor with acute or convalescent COVID-19. The donor label of this sample is uncertain.

The CDR3 loop is CASSLGSGTYNEQFF. CDR3 coding DNA: TGTGCCAGCAGCTTGGGTAGCGGGACGTACAATGAGCAGTTCTTC. The V call is TRBV11-3, the J call TRBJ2-1, with 8 bases matching TRBD2. CDR3 size: 15 residues. The V gene's germline CDR1 is SGHNT and CDR2 YENEEA. Trimming took 3 bases from V and 4 from J; bases not matched to a gene: 5.

A few counts support this clone. CDR3 coding DNA: TGTGCCAGCAGCTTGGACGGGGGGCCTAACTATGGCTACACCTTC. Its protein product is CASSLDGGPNYGYTF. V usage is TRBV7-9 and J usage is TRBJ1-2; tentative D call: TRBD1 (6 bases). Germline-derived CDR1 and CDR2 are SEHNR and FQNEAQ (reference sequence). V was clipped by 3 bases and J by 0 bases, with 11 bases between them. The CDR3 has 15 residues.

This clone was seen more than once but under ten times. The CDR3 region is CASSIQANTEAFF. The CDR3 DNA is TGTGCCAGTAGTATTCAAGCGAACACTGAAGCTTTCTTT. V is TRBV19 and J is TRBJ1-1; D is uncertain. Germline V lookup: CDR1 LNHDA, CDR2 SQIVND (reference sequence). V lost 3 bases and J lost 1, with 6 bases in between. This CDR3 comprises 13 residues. Using reference TRBV19 and TRBJ1-1 for the parts outside the CDR3, the full variable domain is DGGITQSPKYLFRKEGQNVTLSCEQNLNHDAMYWYRQDPGQGLRLIYYSQIVNDFQKGDIAEGYSVSREKKESFPLTVTSAQKNPTAFYLCASSIQANTEAFFGQGTRLTVV.

There are a few counts of this clone. The chain joins TRBV5-1 to TRBJ1-5; weak D call: TRBD1 (6 bases). V dropped 0 bases and J dropped 0 bases, with 10 bases sitting between them. Germline V lookup: CDR1 SGHRS, CDR2 YFSETQ. CDR3 size: 16 residues. CDR3 amino acids: CASSLGQAHSNQPQHF. The CDR3 DNA sequence: TGCGCCAGCAGCTTGGGACAGGCTCATAGCAATCAGCCCCAGCATTTT. Full variable domain (rest looked up from reference TRBV5-1 and TRBJ1-5): KAGVTQTPRYLIKTRGQQVTLSCSPISGHRSVSWYQQTPGQGLQFLFEYFSETQRNKGNFPGRFSGRQFSNSRSEMNVSTLELGDSALYLCASSLGQAHSNQPQHFGDGTRLSIL.

The J gene is TRBJ1-6, the V gene TRBV3-1 (or the pseudogene TRBV3-2); D unclear. Trimming removed 3 bases at V and 7 bases at J, with 10 bases between. CDR3 length equals 14 residues. Germline-derived CDR1 and CDR2 are LGHDT and YNNKEL (reference sequence). The CDR3 loop reads CASSHLTENSPLHF. The CDR3 nucleotides are TGTGCCAGCAGCCACCTGACGGAGAATTCACCCCTCCACTTT.

This clone came up once. A read error may account for a junction end that differs from germline. The gene calls are TRBV7-2 and TRBJ2-3; 11 bases line up with TRBD2. This CDR3 comprises 16 residues. CDR1 is SGHTA and CDR2 is FQGNSA in the germline V gene. The CDR3 is CASSLAGGGRMDTQYF. DNA for the CDR3: TGTGCCAGCAGTTTAGCGGGGGGGGGACGTATGGATACGCAGTATTTT. The variable domain in full, with the rest retrieved from reference TRBV7-2 and TRBJ2-3, is GAGVSQSPSNKVTEKGKDVELRCDPISGHTALYWYRQSLGQGLEFLIYFQGNSAPDKSGLPSDRFSAERTGGSVSTLTIQRTQQEDSAVYLCASSLAGGGRMDTQYFGPGTRLTVL.

V and J are TRBV7-7 and TRBJ1-6; TRBD1 might be the D (5 bases). CDR1 and CDR2 (germline): SSHAT, FNYEAQ (reference sequence). Trimming removed 0 bases from V and 7 bases from J, with 10 bases in between. This CDR3 is 15 amino acids long. The CDR3 sequence: CASSLAGAANSPLHF. The CDR3 DNA reads as TGTGCCAGCAGCTTAGCAGGGGCTGCGAATTCACCCCTCCACTTT. Drawing the rest from reference TRBV7-7 and TRBJ1-6, the complete variable domain is GAGVSQSPRYKVTKRGQDVTLRCDPISSHATLYWYQQALGQGPEFLTYFNYEAQPDKSGLPSDRFSAERPEGSISTLTIQRTEQRDSAMYRCASSLAGAANSPLHFGNGTRLTVT.

The V gene is TRBV23-1, the J gene TRBJ2-2; no clear D. TRBV23-1 is an ORF, and what it does is uncertain. This CDR3 contains 18 residues. The V end lost 0 bases, the J end lost 0 bases, and 14 bases lay between the germline ends. The CDR3 loop reads CASSQSEILPPNTGELFF. In nucleotides, the CDR3 is TGCGCCAGCAGTCAATCAGAGATACTACCACCGAACACCGGGGAGCTGTTTTTT.

The chain recombines TRBV7-6 with TRBJ2-5, with TRBD2 matching 7 bases. CDR1 SGHVS and CDR2 FNYEAQ come from the germline V gene. CDR3 length equals 15 residues. Germline trimming cut 4 bases from V and 2 bases from J; bases unmatched to any gene: 7. CDR3 nucleotide sequence: TGTGCCAGCAGCTCACCCCAAGCGGGGCAAGAGACCCAGTACTTC. It yields the protein CASSSPQAGQETQYF.

The rearrangement uses TRBV7-3 and TRBJ2-2; D uncertain. The V gene's germline CDR1 is SGHTA and CDR2 FQGTGA. V was cut by 6 bases and J by 3 bases, with 14 bases left in between. This CDR3 is 15 amino acids long. The CDR3 loop is CASSVGPRDTGELFF. In DNA form, the CDR3 reads TGTGCCAGCAGTGTCGGTCCTCGGGACACCGGGGAGCTGTTTTTT.

This chain links TRBV4-1 with TRBJ2-7; 8 positions match TRBD2. Trimming at V came to 4 bases and at J to 2 bases, leaving 16 bases not matched to a gene. Germline loops: CDR1 MGHRA, CDR2 YSYEKL. The CDR3 extends over 18 amino acids. The DNA for the CDR3 is TGCGCCAGCAGCCTTACGTGGGGTAGCGGGAACAGGGCCTACGAGCAGTACTTC. Amino acids: CASSLTWGSGNRAYEQYF.

The J gene is TRBJ2-5, the V gene TRBV5-4; 7 positions match TRBD2. Germline V gives CDR1 SGHNT, CDR2 YYREEE (reference sequence). V gave up 4 bases and J gave up 5 bases; unmatched junction bases: 5. The CDR3 runs to 13 residues. The CDR3 bases are TGTGCCAGCAGCCCCGGACTAGTTGAGACCCAGTACTTC. Its translation is CASSPGLVETQYF.

The V gene is TRBV4-2, the J gene TRBJ2-1, with D possibly matching TRBD2 (5 bases). Trimming removed 0 bases from V and 9 bases from J, with 12 bases in between. Germline values: CDR1 LGHNA, CDR2 YNFKEQ. The CDR3 spans 14 residues. The CDR3 sequence: CASSQERRVGEQFF. For the CDR3, the DNA is TGTGCCAGCAGCCAAGAACGGCGGGTAGGTGAGCAGTTCTTC.

The rearrangement uses TRBV5-1 and TRBJ2-3; no reliable D call. V lost 2 bases and J lost 4, with 11 bases in between. Germline loops: CDR1 SGHRS, CDR2 YFSETQ. The CDR3 length is 14 residues. The CDR3 nucleotides read TGCGCCAGCAGCTTCGGTTCTTCCCCAGATACGCAGTATTTT. Protein product: CASSFGSSPDTQYF.

This clone was found many times. The sample carries other DNA sequences with the same CDR3. The V call is TRBV3-1 (or the pseudogene TRBV3-2), the J call TRBJ1-6; tentative D call: TRBD1 (5 bases). The length of the CDR3 is 14 residues. CDR1 and CDR2 from the germline V gene are LGHDT and YNNKEL (reference sequence). The V end lost 0 bases, the J end lost 7 bases, and 7 bases lay between the germline ends. The CDR3 DNA reads as TGTGCCAGCAGCCAAGAGACAGACAATTCACCCCTCCACTTT. Its translation is CASSQETDNSPLHF.

The chain employs TRBV28 and TRBJ1-1, with no clear D. Germline lookup yields CDR1 MDHEN and CDR2 SYDVKM. There are 14 residues in the CDR3. The V and J ends lost 5 bases and 7 bases respectively, with 17 bases between them. This chain's CDR3 is CASSPPPGTNEAFF. DNA of the CDR3: TGTGCCAGCAGTCCCCCCCCCGGCACTAATGAAGCTTTCTTT.

The chain recombines TRBV2 with TRBJ2-7; possibly TRBD2 for D (6 bases). Trimming took off 6 bases at V and 0 bases at J, with 9 bases between the two ends. This CDR3 is 13 amino acids long. Germline CDR1 and CDR2: SNHLY and FYNNEI. Here the CDR3 reads CASRRDASYEQYF. The CDR3 DNA sequence: TGTGCCAGCAGGCGGGACGCCTCCTACGAGCAGTACTTC.

This chain joins TRBV28 and TRBJ2-2; D is possibly TRBD2 (5 bases). Germline V gene lookup returns CDR1 MDHEN and CDR2 SYDVKM. There are 14 residues in the CDR3. V dropped 7 bases and J dropped 6 bases, with 15 bases sitting between them. For the CDR3, the DNA is TGTGCCAGCACAGCTTCCTCCGGGGCCGGGGAGCTGTTTTTT. Its translation is CASTASSGAGELFF.

The chain employs TRBV6-5 and TRBJ1-1; D gene unclear. The germline V gene encodes CDR1 MNHEY and CDR2 SVGAGI. The CDR3 covers 14 residues. Trimming took off 6 bases at V and 1 base at J, with 12 bases between the two ends. The CDR3 region is CASSSLRGNTEAFF. The CDR3 nucleotides read TGTGCCAGCAGCTCCCTCCGGGGGAACACTGAAGCTTTCTTT.

This sequence joins TRBV19 and TRBJ1-2; TRBD1 is a possible D gene (5 bases). The ends were cut back, 5 bases at V and 2 bases at J, with 15 bases in the middle. The V gene's germline CDR1 is LNHDA and CDR2 SQIVND (reference sequence). The CDR3 runs to 15 residues. CDR3 DNA: TGTGCCAGTAGTCTACATAGGGGCCAGAACTATGGCTACACCTTC. As protein: CASSLHRGQNYGYTF.

J is TRBJ2-1 and V is TRBV27; 15 nucleotides line up with TRBD2. The CDR3 is made up of 20 amino acids. Germline values: CDR1 MNHEY, CDR2 SMNVEV (reference sequence). V gave up 0 bases and J gave up 4 bases; unmatched junction bases: 10. This CDR3 reads CASSLSPPGLAGGWYNEQFF. The CDR3 bases are TGTGCCAGCAGTTTATCCCCACCGGGACTAGCGGGAGGTTGGTACAATGAGCAGTTCTTC.

The rearrangement uses TRBV2 and TRBJ2-1; unclear D gene. V gave up 6 bases and J gave up 7 bases, with 7 bases separating them. The germline CDR1 and CDR2 sequences are SNHLY and FYNNEI. This CDR3 comprises 11 residues. CDR3 nucleotides: TGTGCCAGCAGCGAGATAAATGAGCAGTTCTTC. The encoded protein is CASSEINEQFF. Full variable domain (remainder filled in from reference TRBV2 and TRBJ2-1): EPEVTQTPSHQVTQMGQEVILRCVPISNHLYFYWYRQILGQKVEFLVSFYNNEISEKSEIFDDQFSVERPDGSNFTLKIRSTKLEDSAMYFCASSEINEQFFGPGTRLTVL.

The CDR3 DNA follows: TGTGCCAGCAGCTTGACCTCTACAGGCCTCTATGGCTACACCTTC. Its translation: CASSLTSTGLYGYTF. V usage is TRBV5-6 and J usage is TRBJ1-2; a weak D match, TRBD1 (5 bases). V lost 1 base and J 4 bases, leaving 14 bases between the germline ends. The CDR3 has 15 residues. Germline CDR1 SGHDT, CDR2 YYEEEE.

The CDR3 sequence: CASSLNTGPVSTDTQYF. The CDR3 region has the DNA TGCGCCAGCAGCTTGAATACAGGCCCCGTTAGCACAGATACGCAGTATTTT. The chain links TRBV5-1 to TRBJ2-3, with D perhaps matching TRBD1 (5 bases). Germline CDR1 SGHRS, CDR2 YFSETQ. The germline V and J ends were trimmed by 1 base and 0 bases, with 15 bases remaining between them. The CDR3 extends over 17 amino acids.

This rearrangement joins TRBV19 to TRBJ2-5; 12 bases are a match to TRBD2. Trimming took 1 base from V and 2 from J; bases not matched to a gene: 5. The CDR3 contains 17 residues. Germline V gene lookup returns CDR1 LNHDA and CDR2 SQIVND (reference sequence). The CDR3 here is CASSIGLAGAEQETQYF. The CDR3 region has the DNA TGTGCCAGTAGTATAGGACTAGCGGGGGCCGAACAAGAGACCCAGTACTTC. Complete variable domain (other parts from reference TRBV19 and TRBJ2-5): DGGITQSPKYLFRKEGQNVTLSCEQNLNHDAMYWYRQDPGQGLRLIYYSQIVNDFQKGDIAEGYSVSREKKESFPLTVTSAQKNPTAFYLCASSIGLAGAEQETQYFGPGTRLLVL.

The CDR3 region is CASSRTSGYEQYF. The CDR3 DNA reads as TGTGCCAGCAGCCGGACTAGCGGCTACGAGCAGTACTTC. This chain uses TRBV5-6 with TRBJ2-7; 10 bases are shared with TRBD2. The J segment lost 3 bases and the V segment lost 4 bases, leaving 1 base of the junction unmatched. The CDR3 covers 13 residues. Germline CDR1 and CDR2: SGHDT and YYEEEE.

The V gene is TRBV5-1, the J gene TRBJ2-5; tentatively, D is TRBD1 (5 bases). This CDR3 comprises 14 residues. Germline V gives CDR1 SGHRS, CDR2 YFSETQ. V was pared by 5 bases and J by 2 bases, with 13 bases between. The CDR3 here is CASREGAGQETQYF. The CDR3 bases are TGCGCCAGCAGGGAAGGGGCTGGGCAAGAGACCCAGTACTTC.